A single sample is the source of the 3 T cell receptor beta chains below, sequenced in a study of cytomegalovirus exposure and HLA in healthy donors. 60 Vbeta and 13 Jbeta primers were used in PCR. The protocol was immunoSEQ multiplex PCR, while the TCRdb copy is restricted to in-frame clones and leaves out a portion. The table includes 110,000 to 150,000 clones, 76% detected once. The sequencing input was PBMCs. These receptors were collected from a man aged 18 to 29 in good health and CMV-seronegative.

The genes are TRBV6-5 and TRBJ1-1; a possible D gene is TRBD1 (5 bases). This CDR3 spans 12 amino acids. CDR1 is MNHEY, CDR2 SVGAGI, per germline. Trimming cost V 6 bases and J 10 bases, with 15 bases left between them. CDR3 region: CASSGRTGAAFF. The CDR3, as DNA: TGTGCCAGCAGCGGGCGAACAGGAGCAGCTTTCTTT.

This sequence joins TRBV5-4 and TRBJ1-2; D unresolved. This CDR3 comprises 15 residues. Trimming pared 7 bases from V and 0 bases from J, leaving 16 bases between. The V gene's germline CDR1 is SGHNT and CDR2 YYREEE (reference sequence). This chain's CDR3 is CASQIGSSANYGYTF. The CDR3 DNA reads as TGTGCCAGCCAGATCGGGTCCTCGGCTAACTATGGCTACACCTTC.

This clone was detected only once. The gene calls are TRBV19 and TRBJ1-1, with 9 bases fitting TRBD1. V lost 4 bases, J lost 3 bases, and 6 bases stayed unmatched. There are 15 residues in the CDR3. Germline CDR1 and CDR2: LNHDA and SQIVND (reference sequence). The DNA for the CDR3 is TGTGCCAGTAGTAGGCCACAGGGGGCGTACACTGAAGCTTTCTTT. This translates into CASSRPQGAYTEAFF.